The rows below give T cell receptor beta chains drawn from one sample of a study of shared clonotypes between healthy human individuals. Libraries were prepared by immunoSEQ multiplex PCR; TCRdb keeps only in-frame clonotypes and omits some of them. The sample carries over a million clones, around 78% recorded once. The source material was memory CD4+ T cells from PBMCs. The receptors were sampled from a man aged 18 to 30 in good health. Some clones in this sample may be carry-over from other donors' samples. CDR3s include the opening cysteine and the closing phenylalanine or tryptophan.

J,V,CDR3
TRBJ2-5,TRBV4-2,CASSQAWEAGETQYF
TRBJ2-1,TRBV30,CAWRDFGGNEQFF
TRBJ2-7,TRBV28,CASSFHGVTPIKNSYAYEQYF
TRBJ2-7,TRBV18,CASSRSGTSANYEQYF
TRBJ1-5,TRBV6-4,CASSSSGGSNQPQHF
TRBJ2-3,TRBV2,CATSRGRTDTQYF
TRBJ2-5,TRBV28,CATTPLRRVRVGETQYF
TRBJ2-7,TRBV30,CAWEASGSREQYF
TRBJ2-1,TRBV10-1,CASSEGGGSWNEQFF
TRBJ2-5,TRBV5-4,CASSAGTSGSGETQYF
TRBJ1-1,TRBV25-1,CASSDPWTGNEAFF
TRBJ2-5,TRBV7-6,CASSLGPRGGGQETQYF
TRBJ1-2,TRBV4-2,CASSQDVNYGYTF
TRBJ1-4,TRBV4-2,CASSQDGGADEKLFF
TRBJ2-3,TRBV5-1,CASSSFDGRDTQYF
TRBJ2-2,TRBV11-2,CASSLGAAGNTGELFF
TRBJ2-7,TRBV7-3,CASSRDRGGYEQYF
TRBJ2-7,TRBV27,CASSLKGGWSYGSYEQYF
TRBJ2-5,TRBV5-1,CASSLDPGRSQETQYF
TRBJ2-1,TRBV20-1,CSASSYNEQFF
TRBJ2-1,TRBV7-3,CASSLMASSGSTEQFF
TRBJ1-3,TRBV28,CASSFLNSGNTIYF
TRBJ2-1,TRBV7-7,CASSLGSGHVYEQFF
TRBJ1-2,TRBV28,CAVRDRGGYTF
TRBJ2-5,TRBV28,CASSFSLTGVGRVTQYF
TRBJ1-1,TRBV5-1,CASSLLTDRWGTEAFF
TRBJ1-2,TRBV5-1,CASSLGTGNYGYTF
TRBJ1-1,TRBV6-5,CASSQVTNTEAFF
TRBJ2-1,TRBV5-1,CASSLEAGGTNEQFF
TRBJ1-1,TRBV5-1,CASRQGVNTEAFF
TRBJ1-4,TRBV6-1,CASTSTTNEKLFF